This T cell receptor (beta chain) was sequenced during a study of blood T cell repertoires in COVID-19. The CDR3 totals 11 residues. The germline gives CDR1 SNHLY, CDR2 FYNNEI. Trimming took 7 bases from V and 9 from J, leaving 10 bases between them. The data were produced by immunoSEQ multiplex PCR, yet TCRdb's version contains in-frame clones alone and is incomplete. Found here are about 83,000 clones, about 85% of them singletons; the top ten hold less than 3.5%. The receptor's source is a woman in her fifties or sixties with active or convalescent COVID-19. This sequence joins TRBV2 and TRBJ2-1, with D maybe TRBD1 (5 bases). The specimen was peripheral blood. CDR3 bases: TGTGCCAGCAAGGGGCCCAGTGAGCAGTTCTTC. The encoded protein is CASKGPSEQFF.